Listed here are 21 T cell receptor beta chains from one sample, sequenced in a study of human T cells and chemical hapten exposure. The authors extracted total RNA from unfractionated whole blood. TCRdb redid the calling of the 5' RACE reads with MiXCR, one entry per CDR3 protein. The sample lists around 82,000 distinct CDR3 sequences; 6.5% to 8.5% were seen once. All receptors come from a male donor in good health.

This clonotype was observed at least ten times. The gene calls are TRBV27 and TRBJ2-7; TRBD1 matches at 7 bases. The ends lost 5 bases at V and 3 bases at J; junction bases unmatched: 10. This CDR3 is 15 amino acids long. The germline gives CDR1 MNHEY, CDR2 SMNVEV (reference sequence). The CDR3 DNA reads as TGTGCCAGCAGTCTCCGGGACAGTGCCCTCTACGAGCAGTACTTC. Protein product: CASSLRDSALYEQYF.

This clonotype has at least ten counts. The rearrangement uses TRBV4-3 and TRBJ2-7, with 9 bases matching TRBD1. Germline V gene data show CDR1 as LGHNA and CDR2 as YSLEER. The CDR3 consists of 13 residues. V was clipped by 4 bases and J by 6 bases; unmatched bases: 4. In DNA, the CDR3 is TGCGCCAGCAGCCGGGACAGGGAGAGCGAGCAGTACTTC. Encoded protein: CASSRDRESEQYF.

The sample holds a few counts of this clonotype. This chain uses TRBV6-2 or TRBV6-3 with TRBJ1-2, with TRBD1 matching over 7 bases. Germline V CDR1 and CDR2: MNHEY, SVGEGT. This CDR3 contains 16 residues. V was pared by 0 bases and J by 1 base, with 5 bases of the junction left unmatched. The CDR3 reads CASSYSWTGNNYGYTF. The DNA for the CDR3 is TGTGCCAGCAGTTACTCGTGGACAGGAAATAACTATGGCTACACCTTC.

This chain joins TRBV10-1 and TRBJ2-1, with 7 bases identical to TRBD1. The CDR3 runs 15 residues. Trimming at V came to 1 base and at J to 5 bases, leaving 5 bases not matched to a gene. The germline V gene has CDR1 WNHNN and CDR2 SYGVQD (reference sequence). The CDR3 bases are TGCGCCAGCAGTGAGTTGAAGGGGGCCAACAATGAGCAGTTCTTC. This encodes CASSELKGANNEQFF.

This chain joins TRBV20-1 and TRBJ2-1; maybe TRBD2 (8 bases). The germline gives CDR1 DFQATT, CDR2 SNEGSKA (reference sequence). CDR3 length: 19 residues. V lost 5 bases and J 3 bases, leaving 29 bases between the germline ends. The CDR3 loop reads CSAVKGAPGAGAIYNEQFF. In nucleotides, the CDR3 is TGCAGTGCTGTCAAGGGGGCGCCGGGAGCGGGAGCAATCTACAATGAGCAGTTCTTC.

This clonotype was counted between two and nine times. The chain employs TRBV20-1 and TRBJ1-1; TRBD1 agrees at 8 bases. There are 13 residues in the CDR3. Trimming at V came to 6 bases and at J to 4 bases, leaving 7 bases not matched to a gene. Per the germline V gene, CDR1 is DFQATT and CDR2 is SNEGSKA (reference sequence). CDR3 loop: CSATVGQGTEAFF. CDR3 bases: TGCAGTGCCACGGTAGGACAGGGCACTGAAGCTTTCTTT.

This clonotype was found a few times. The chain joins TRBV6-2 or TRBV6-3 to TRBJ1-1; D ambiguous. The CDR3 spans 13 residues. V was clipped by 6 bases and J by 3 bases, with 11 bases between them. The germline CDR1 and CDR2 sequences are MNHEY and SVGEGT. In DNA form, the CDR3 reads TGTGCCAGCAGCCCAACAAGGTACACTGAAGCTTTCTTT. Translating gives CASSPTRYTEAFF.

Regarding this clonotype: This may come from a read error, since a much larger clone is one base off. CDR3 bases: TGTGCCAGCAGTCCCCATCGGGGGCAGGGAAGGTGGCACGAGGACACAGATACGCAGTATTTT. Translation gives CASSPHRGQGRWHEDTDTQYF. This rearrangement joins TRBV9 to TRBJ2-3; D possibly matches TRBD1 or TRBD2 (6 bases each). The germline V and J ends were trimmed by 5 bases and 2 bases, with 33 bases remaining between them. The CDR3 has 21 amino acids. Germline CDR1 reads SGDLS; CDR2 reads YYNGEE.

This clonotype was seen only a few times. This sequence joins TRBV6-5 and TRBJ2-7; either TRBD1 or TRBD2 may fit D (5 bases each). With 5 bases removed from V and 3 bases from J, the gap between germline ends came to 20 bases. The CDR3 spans 16 residues. The germline V gene encodes CDR1 MNHEY and CDR2 SVGAGI. CDR3 region: CASSGLSGQSLYEQYF. The DNA for the CDR3 is TGTGCCAGCAGTGGCCTGTCGGGGCAAAGTCTCTACGAGCAGTACTTC.

The rearrangement links TRBV7-3 to TRBJ1-2; 9 nucleotides agree with TRBD1. In germline, CDR1 is SGHTA, CDR2 FQGTGA. CDR3 length: 17 amino acids. With 5 bases clipped from V and 0 bases from J, the junction kept 10 bases outside the gene matches. The CDR3, as DNA: TGTGCCAGCAGCCTAGGACAGGGGCCGTCTCCTAACTATGGCTACACCTTC. Amino acid sequence: CASSLGQGPSPNYGYTF.

The table lists this clonotype with many counts. The chain employs TRBV7-8 and TRBJ1-4; D is uncertain. The CDR3 length is 16 residues. Germline CDR1 SGHVS, CDR2 FQNEAQ. V was pared by 5 bases and J by 0 bases, with 13 bases between. The CDR3 loop is CASSPLRSATNEKLFF. DNA of the CDR3: TGTGCCAGCAGCCCTCTCAGGAGTGCAACTAATGAAAAACTGTTTTTT.

This clonotype showed up many times. This sequence joins TRBV7-9 and TRBJ2-3, with D uncertain. Trimming took 4 bases from V and 4 from J, leaving 12 bases between them. Germline lookup yields CDR1 SEHNR and CDR2 FQNEAQ (reference sequence). The length of the CDR3 is 14 residues. As DNA, the CDR3 is TGTGCCAGCAGCTCAGGACCGAACCCAGATACGCAGTATTTT. Protein product: CASSSGPNPDTQYF. The full variable domain, its missing parts supplied by reference TRBV7-9 and TRBJ2-3, is DTGVSQNPRHKITKRGQNVTFRCDPISEHNRLYWYRQTLGQGPEFLTYFQNEAQLEKSRLLSDRFSAERPKGSFSTLEIQRTEQGDSAMYLCASSSGPNPDTQYFGPGTRLTVL.

At least ten counts were recorded for this clonotype. The chain links TRBV18 to TRBJ1-1; D unclear. Germline assignment: CDR1 KGHSH and CDR2 LQKENI. Trimming cost V 6 bases and J 1 base, with 9 bases left between them. This CDR3 contains 13 residues. CDR3 sequence: CASSPSKNTEAFF. The CDR3 region has the DNA TGTGCCAGCTCGCCAAGTAAGAACACTGAAGCTTTCTTT.

There are many counts of this clonotype. This sequence joins TRBV19 and TRBJ2-2, with unresolved D. Germline V gives CDR1 LNHDA, CDR2 SQIVND (reference sequence). The CDR3 is made up of 13 amino acids. The V and J ends lost 3 bases and 7 bases respectively, with 9 bases between them. The CDR3 DNA is TGTGCCAGTAGTATTGTCCCAGGCGGGGAGCTGTTTTTT. Translated, it gives CASSIVPGGELFF. The whole variable domain, remainder taken from reference TRBV19 and TRBJ2-2, is DGGITQSPKYLFRKEGQNVTLSCEQNLNHDAMYWYRQDPGQGLRLIYYSQIVNDFQKGDIAEGYSVSREKKESFPLTVTSAQKNPTAFYLCASSIVPGGELFFGEGSRLTVL.

This clonotype was found many times. V gene TRBV7-2 combines with J gene TRBJ2-7; TRBD2 might be the D (6 bases). The CDR3 consists of 17 residues. The germline V gene has CDR1 SGHTA and CDR2 FQGNSA. The V end lost 5 bases, the J end lost 0 bases, and 20 bases lay between the germline ends. The CDR3 sequence is CASSRFGGASSSYEQYF. DNA of the CDR3: TGTGCCAGCAGCCGGTTTGGAGGGGCTTCAAGCTCCTACGAGCAGTACTTC.

There are a few counts of this clonotype. The genes are TRBV12-3 or TRBV12-4 and TRBJ1-2, with 9 bases fitting TRBD1. V trimming: 5 bases; J trimming: 8 bases; junction bases outside the gene matches: 6. The CDR3 is 13 residues long. For the CDR3, the DNA is TGTGCCAGCAGTCCCGGGACAGGGAGAGGCTACACCTTC. It specifies CASSPGTGRGYTF.

The genes are TRBV5-8 and TRBJ2-7, with 9 bases fitting TRBD1. Germline loops: CDR1 SGHTS, CDR2 YDEGEE. The CDR3 has 14 residues. Trimming took 3 bases from V and 5 from J; bases not matched to a gene: 6. The CDR3 loop reads CASSSGTGRDEQYF. Written as DNA, the CDR3 is TGTGCCAGCAGCTCCGGGACAGGGAGAGACGAGCAGTACTTC.

The CDR3 region is CASRDVQGTKVAGELFF. The CDR3 nucleotides are TGTGCCAGCAGAGACGTACAGGGGACAAAGGTAGCCGGGGAGCTGTTTTTT. V gene TRBV6-2 or TRBV6-3 combines with J gene TRBJ2-2; 7 bases align to TRBD1. The germline V gene has CDR1 MNHEY and CDR2 SVGEGT. J lost 6 bases, V lost 6 bases, and 16 bases had no gene match. The length of the CDR3 is 17 residues.

The table lists this clonotype with a few counts. The chain is built from TRBV4-3 and TRBJ2-5; TRBD1 agrees at 7 bases. V dropped 0 bases and J dropped 4; count of bases not matched to a gene: 5. The CDR3 runs to 15 residues. Per germline, CDR1 LGHNA and CDR2 YSLEER. The CDR3, as DNA: TGCGCCAGCAGCCAAGATGACAGGGTGGGAGAGACCCAGTACTTC. Translating it yields CASSQDDRVGETQYF.

The chain recombines TRBV5-1 with TRBJ2-2; the D gene is possibly TRBD1 (5 bases). Germline V gives CDR1 SGHRS, CDR2 YFSETQ. V dropped 5 bases and J dropped 5 bases, with 19 bases sitting between them. CDR3 size: 16 residues. CDR3 nucleotides: TGCGCCAGCAGTTGGGGCAGGGAAACCCGGACCGGGGAGCTGTTTTTT. This translates into CASSWGRETRTGELFF.

Ten or more counts support this clonotype. This chain uses TRBV7-3 with TRBJ2-3; D not certain. Looked up from germline, CDR1 is SGHTA and CDR2 is FQGTGA. This CDR3 region has 14 residues. V lost 5 bases and J 4 bases, leaving 13 bases between the germline ends. The CDR3 sequence is CASSKTFVPDTQYF. In nucleotides, the CDR3 is TGTGCCAGCAGCAAGACTTTTGTCCCAGATACGCAGTATTTT.